This record looks at one T cell receptor (beta chain) sequence and its context. Its antigen is currently unknown. The sample belongs to a study of shared clonotypes between healthy human individuals. Study-level results: The naive CD4 repertoires of a handful of donors were compared, and approximately 4.5% of clonotypes were shared.

Selected positively for CCR7 and CD45RO-negative, naive CD8 cells excluded terminally differentiated effector memory CD45RA+ cells. Healthy adults negative for HIV, lacking recent acute infections or vaccinations, served as donors. Only in-frame clones appear in the TCRdb table, and some are missing; sequencing was by immunoSEQ multiplex PCR. In the table there are around 600,000 clones, 95% of which are singletons. The TCR originated in a woman aged 25 to 39 in good health. The sequenced sample consisted of naive CD8+ T cells sorted from blood.

The CDR3 DNA reads as TGTGCCAGCAGTGAATGGCTTTCTGGGGCCAACGTCCTGACTTTC. Protein product: CASSEWLSGANVLTF. This chain connects TRBV2 to TRBJ2-6; D gene unclear. This CDR3 has 15 residues. Germline V gene sequence: CDR1 SNHLY, CDR2 FYNNEI. V was cut by 2 bases and J by 1 base, with 6 bases left in between.